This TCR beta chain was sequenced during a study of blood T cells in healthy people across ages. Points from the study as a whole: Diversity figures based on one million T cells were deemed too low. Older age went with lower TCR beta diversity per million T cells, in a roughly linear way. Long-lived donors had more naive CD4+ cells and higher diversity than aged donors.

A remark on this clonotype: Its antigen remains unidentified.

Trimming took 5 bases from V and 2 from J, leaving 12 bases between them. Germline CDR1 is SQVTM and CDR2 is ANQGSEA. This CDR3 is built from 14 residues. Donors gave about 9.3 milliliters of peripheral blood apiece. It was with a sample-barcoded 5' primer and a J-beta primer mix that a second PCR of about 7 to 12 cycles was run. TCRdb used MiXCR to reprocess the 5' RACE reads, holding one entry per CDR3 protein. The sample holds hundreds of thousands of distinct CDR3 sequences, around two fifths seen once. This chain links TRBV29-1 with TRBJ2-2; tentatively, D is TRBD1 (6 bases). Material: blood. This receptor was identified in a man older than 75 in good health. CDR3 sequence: CSVSRGFNTGELFF. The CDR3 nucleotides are TGCAGCGTTAGCAGGGGATTTAACACCGGGGAGCTGTTTTTT.